Following are 22 T cell receptor beta chains from one sample sequenced in a study of tumor-infiltrating lymphocytes in primary liver carcinoma. A constant-region primer primed TCR beta cDNA synthesis from roughly 520 ng of total RNA. Three nested multiplex PCR rounds of slightly modified ARM-PCR generated TCR beta libraries. Rounds one and two of PCR, each of 9 to 11 cycles, were primed with TRBV1-TRBV30 forward primers and a C-beta reverse primer. TCRdb independently ran MiXCR on the multiplex PCR reads; one entry per CDR3 protein. The table includes hundreds of thousands of distinct CDR3 sequences, roughly 60% detected once. Germline DNA was also extracted, and blood RNA was taken from unsorted whole blood. What was sequenced was peripheral blood. The receptors come from a man in his forties or fifties with primary liver carcinoma and hepatitis B virus infection.

This clonotype was observed a few times. The chain recombines TRBV12-3 or TRBV12-4 with TRBJ2-3, with D tentatively TRBD1 (5 bases). The CDR3 spans 14 residues. V lost 5 bases and J 6 bases, leaving 15 bases between the germline ends. CDR3: CASSTGPPGDTQYF. In nucleotides, the CDR3 is TGTGCCAGCAGTACTGGACCCCCAGGGGATACGCAGTATTTT.

The rearrangement joins TRBV6-2 or TRBV6-3 to TRBJ1-5; 7 bases are shared with TRBD2. The end of the DNA aligns better with TRBJ2-3, so the J call may be wrong. The CDR3 runs to 14 residues. From germline, CDR1 is MNHEY and CDR2 SVGEGT. The CDR3 nucleotides read TGTGCCAGCAGTTACTCCGGGGGGAATCAGCCCCAGTATTTT. Translated, it gives CASSYSGGNQPQYF.

Concerning this clonotype: A read error may account for a junction end that differs from germline. This chain connects TRBV6-1 to TRBJ1-1; no clear D. The CDR3 covers 16 residues. CDR1 is MNHNS, CDR2 SASEGT, per germline. The CDR3 is CASNEAPLNENTEAFF. DNA for the CDR3: TGTGCCAGCAATGAAGCGCCCCTAAACGAGAACACTGAAGCTTTCTTT.

About this clonotype itself: Since no conserved phenylalanine or tryptophan closes the CDR3, a read error is the likely cause. The rearrangement links TRBV7-9 to TRBJ2-7; D not certain. The V gene's germline CDR1 is SEHNR and CDR2 FQNEAQ (reference sequence). CDR3 length equals 13 residues. Trimming removed 1 base at V and 6 bases at J, with 10 bases between. DNA of the CDR3: TGTGCCAGCAGCTTAGTTAGCTCAGTCGAGCAGTACCTC. Amino acids: CASSLVSSVEQYL.

Comment on this clonotype: The germline gene is not matched at one end of the junction; a read error may be the cause. V and J are TRBV11-2 and TRBJ2-1; unclear D gene. The CDR3 has 13 residues. The germline CDR1 and CDR2 sequences are SGHAT and FQNNGV. The CDR3 spells CVSSITTYNEQFF. The CDR3 DNA is TGTGTCAGCAGCATTACAACCTACAATGAGCAGTTCTTC. The variable domain in full, with the rest retrieved from reference TRBV11-2 and TRBJ2-1, is EAGVAQSPRYKIIEKRQSVAFWCNPISGHATLYWYQQILGQGPKLLIQFQNNGVVDDSQLPKDRFSAERLKGVDSTLKIQPAKLEDSAVYLCVSSITTYNEQFFGPGTRLTVL.

Turning to this clonotype: One junction end does not reproduce the germline sequence, and a read error may be involved. The CDR3 region is CSVAVVNYGYIF. The CDR3 bases are TGCAGCGTTGCAGTAGTTAACTATGGCTACATCTTC. The genes are TRBV29-1 and TRBJ1-2; no definite D call. This CDR3 has 12 amino acids. The germline gives CDR1 SQVTM, CDR2 ANQGSEA.

J is TRBJ2-4 and V is TRBV11-2; 9 bases map to TRBD1. Unmatched junction bases numbered 16, after V lost 5 bases and J lost 11 bases. Germline lookup yields CDR1 SGHAT and CDR2 FQNNGV. This CDR3 has 16 amino acids. The CDR3 DNA follows: TGTGCCAGCAGCCCGAGAGGGGACAGGGCGGCGAACGTTCAGTACTTC. It encodes CASSPRGDRAANVQYF.

A note on this clonotype: At one end the junction does not follow the germline gene, possibly because of a read error. This chain uses TRBV12-3 or TRBV12-4 with TRBJ1-1; a weak D match, TRBD1 (5 bases). CDR3 length equals 13 residues. CDR3 in amino acids: CASRPTANTEAIF. The CDR3 coding sequence is TGTGCCAGCAGACCGACAGCGAACACTGAAGCTATCTTT.

This clonotype was found many times. The chain joins TRBV11-3 to TRBJ2-1; 11 bases are a match to TRBD2. Per the germline V gene, CDR1 is SGHNT and CDR2 is YENEEA. The CDR3 contains 17 residues. The V segment lost 4 bases and the J segment 7 bases; nucleotides outside the gene matches: 12. CDR3 region: CASSSGALAGGGNEQFF. The DNA for the CDR3 is TGTGCCAGCAGCTCAGGGGCCCTAGCGGGAGGCGGGAATGAGCAGTTCTTC.

A remark on this clonotype: A much larger clone lies a single base off, so this may be a read error. The chain uses TRBV6-5 and TRBJ1-2; unclear D gene. The CDR3 spans 11 residues. Per germline, CDR1 MNHEY and CDR2 SVGAGI. CDR3 amino acids: CVSGRGSDYTF. The CDR3 DNA is TGTGTCAGCGGGAGAGGGTCAGACTACACCTTC.

About this clonotype itself: The CDR3 does not close with the conserved phenylalanine or tryptophan, likely indicating a read error. This chain uses TRBV11-2 with TRBJ2-1; 7 nucleotides match TRBD2. There are 15 residues in the CDR3. V gave up 7 bases and J gave up 7 bases; unmatched junction bases: 13. The germline CDR1 and CDR2 sequences are SGHAT and FQNNGV. The CDR3 sequence is CASNIRAGRRNEQFY. The CDR3, as DNA: TGTGCCAGCAACATAAGAGCGGGAAGAAGGAATGAGCAGTTCTAC.

About this clonotype: At one end the junction does not follow the germline gene, possibly because of a read error. The chain joins TRBV12-3 or TRBV12-4 to TRBJ2-5; D unresolved. This CDR3 has 13 residues. The CDR3 here is CVSVQMGQETQYF. The CDR3 DNA sequence: TGTGTCAGCGTACAGATGGGACAAGAGACCCAGTACTTC.

Note on this clonotype: Possible read error: a much larger clone is one base away. The chain uses TRBV28 and TRBJ2-5; 7 bases are a match to TRBD2. The V gene's germline CDR1 is MDHEN and CDR2 SYDVKM. This CDR3 contains 14 residues. The V segment lost 8 bases and the J segment 2 bases; nucleotides outside the gene matches: 8. The CDR3 nucleotides are TGTGCCAGCTTGGACGGGGGGTTACAAGAGACCCAGTACTTC. Its protein is CASLDGGLQETQYF.

This clonotype was recorded once. This may arise from a read error, as a much more abundant clone is one base away. This rearrangement joins TRBV29-1 to TRBJ1-4; D gene unclear. Per germline, CDR1 SQVTM and CDR2 ANQGSEA. The CDR3 consists of 12 residues. CDR3 in DNA: TGCAGCTTTGAAGCCGGACGGGAAAAACTGTTTTTT. This gives the protein CSFEAGREKLFF.

With respect to this clonotype: This CDR3 fails to terminate in the conserved phenylalanine or tryptophan, so it likely reflects a read error. The rearrangement links TRBV11-2 to TRBJ1-5; D may be TRBD1 (5 bases). CDR3 length equals 15 residues. Germline lookup yields CDR1 SGHAT and CDR2 FQNNGV. For the CDR3, the DNA is TGTGCCAGCAGCTCCGGGGGACGGGTTGGCGAGCCTCAGCATTAT. It is translated as CASSSGGRVGEPQHY.

This clonotype has a single count. The final CDR3 position lacks the conserved phenylalanine or tryptophan, pointing to a likely read error. This chain connects TRBV11-2 to TRBJ2-3; D is undetermined. This CDR3 contains 12 residues. Germline CDR1 SGHAT, CDR2 FQNNGV. V gave up 2 bases and J gave up 6 bases, with 6 bases separating them. The CDR3: CASSLWSDTQYS. The CDR3 nucleotides are TGTGCCAGCAGCTTATGGTCGGATACGCAGTATTCT.

This clonotype was seen only once. A read error is possible here, since a much larger clone lies one base away. The chain couples TRBV10-3 to TRBJ2-2; D possibly corresponds to TRBD1 (6 bases). CDR1 and CDR2 from the germline V gene are ENHRY and SYGVKD. The V gene lost 7 bases and the J gene lost 4 bases, with 10 bases spanning the gap. The CDR3 totals 13 residues. CDR3 in amino acids: CAIMFRGTGELFF. The CDR3 coding sequence is TGTGCCATCATGTTCAGGGGCACCGGGGAGCTGTTTTTT.

This clonotype was seen a single time. This clone may be a read error of a much larger clone one base away. This sequence joins TRBV4-2 and TRBJ2-1, with TRBD2 matching over 8 bases. This CDR3 spans 18 amino acids. Germline V lookup: CDR1 LGHNA, CDR2 YNFKEQ. The CDR3 nucleotides read TGTGCCAGCATCCAAGAGGGTAGCGGGATTTTTAACTACAATGAGCAGTTCTTC. It is translated as CASIQEGSGIFNYNEQFF.

The chain is built from TRBV6-2 or TRBV6-3 and TRBJ1-2, with D maybe TRBD1 (5 bases). Per germline, CDR1 MNHEY and CDR2 SVGEGT. The ends were cut back, 1 base at V and 9 bases at J, with 9 bases in the middle. The CDR3 spans 12 residues. CDR3 nucleotide sequence: TGTGCCAGCAGTTACTTCGGGGGAAGCTACACCTTC. Its translation is CASSYFGGSYTF.

This clonotype was observed a single time. A read error is possible here, since a much larger clone lies one base away. This chain uses TRBV6-2 or TRBV6-3 with TRBJ2-3; D may be TRBD2 (5 bases). The V gene's germline CDR1 is MNHEY and CDR2 SVGEGT. The CDR3 is made up of 11 amino acids. The CDR3 bases are TGTGCCAGCAGGTGGGGAGATGCGCAGTATTTT. Its translation: CASRWGDAQYF.

With respect to this clonotype: A read error may be the cause here, since a much bigger clone is one base away. The rearrangement joins TRBV10-2 to TRBJ2-7; no clear D gene. The length of the CDR3 is 15 residues. V was cut by 5 bases and J by 1 base, with 15 bases left in between. Per germline, CDR1 WSHSY and CDR2 SAAADI. The CDR3 coding sequence is TGCGCCAGCAGTTATAGCTGGACGATTTCCTACGAGCAGTACTTC. It specifies CASSYSWTISYEQYF.

About this clonotype itself: Sequence at one end of the junction differs from germline and may be a read error. V and J are TRBV6-1 and TRBJ1-2; D is unclear. In germline, CDR1 is MNHNS, CDR2 SASEGT. CDR3 size: 12 residues. The DNA of the CDR3 is TGTGTCAGCAGTGAGTCTTGGAGAGGCTGCACCTTC. As protein: CVSSESWRGCTF.